The 28 T cell receptor beta chains below were found in one sample sequenced in a study of T cell responses to AZD1222 COVID-19 vaccine. Only in-frame clones appear in the TCRdb table, and some are missing; sequencing was by immunoSEQ multiplex PCR. The table has 140,000 to 150,000 clones, 91% seen once. The sequenced sample was peripheral blood, obtained 28 days after the second dose of the MenACWY control vaccine. The origin of the receptors is an adult who received the MenACWY meningococcal vaccine as a control.

This chain uses TRBV4-1 with TRBJ2-3, with 13 bases that match TRBD2. The length of the CDR3 is 17 residues. In germline, CDR1 is MGHRA, CDR2 YSYEKL. V trimming: 3 bases; J trimming: 2 bases; junction bases outside the gene matches: 5. The DNA of the CDR3 is TGCGCCAGCAGCCAGTCGGGACTAGCGGGACTCACAGATACGCAGTATTTT. Translating gives CASSQSGLAGLTDTQYF.

The V gene is TRBV5-6, the J gene TRBJ1-5, with D perhaps TRBD1 (5 bases). V was trimmed by 4 bases and J by 4 bases, leaving 15 bases between them. Looked up from germline, CDR1 is SGHDT and CDR2 is YYEEEE. The CDR3 length is 15 residues. As DNA, the CDR3 is TGTGCCAGCAGCCGGGGGTGGGGCCCTAATCAGCCCCAGCATTTT. It encodes CASSRGWGPNQPQHF.

V and J are TRBV29-1 and TRBJ2-4, with TRBD2 matching 7 bases. V trimming: 4 bases; J trimming: 2 bases; junction bases outside the gene matches: 2. The CDR3 has 13 amino acids. Germline CDR1 reads SQVTM; CDR2 reads ANQGSEA. The CDR3 is CSVGGGTKNIQYF. The DNA for the CDR3 is TGCAGCGTTGGGGGGGGAACCAAAAACATTCAGTACTTC.

The chain uses TRBV7-3 and TRBJ1-2; D unclear. The CDR3 sequence is 14 residues long. V lost 5 bases and J 4 bases, leaving 14 bases between the germline ends. Per the germline V gene, CDR1 is SGHTA and CDR2 is FQGTGA. The CDR3 reads CASSPSPGSYGYTF. The CDR3 bases are TGTGCCAGCAGCCCCAGCCCGGGGAGCTATGGCTACACCTTC.

V usage is TRBV19 and J usage is TRBJ2-7; TRBD1 is a possible D gene (6 bases). This CDR3 contains 13 residues. Germline V lookup: CDR1 LNHDA, CDR2 SQIVND (reference sequence). V lost 4 bases to trimming and J lost 5 bases, with 12 bases between them. Written as DNA, the CDR3 is TGTGCCAGTAGTAGCCTACAGGGAGACGAGCAGTACTTC. Translated: CASSSLQGDEQYF.

CDR3 amino acids: CASSNRDRVMTEAFF. The DNA for the CDR3 is TGTGCCAGTAGTAACCGGGACAGGGTTATGACTGAAGCTTTCTTT. The rearrangement uses TRBV19 and TRBJ1-1, with 9 bases identical to TRBD1. Germline values: CDR1 LNHDA, CDR2 SQIVND (reference sequence). This CDR3 has 15 residues. V trimming: 4 bases; J trimming: 5 bases; junction bases outside the gene matches: 8.

V is TRBV28 and J is TRBJ2-3; 11 bases line up with TRBD1. Germline values: CDR1 MDHEN, CDR2 SYDVKM. V lost 4 bases, J lost 5 bases, and 8 bases stayed unmatched. The CDR3 consists of 16 residues. The CDR3 DNA follows: TGTGCCAGCAGTTCTGAAGGACAGGGGGCCCAAGATACGCAGTATTTT. Translating gives CASSSEGQGAQDTQYF.

This clone was observed once. This chain connects TRBV24-1 to TRBJ2-1, with 9 positions matching TRBD2. V dropped 2 bases and J dropped 8; count of bases not matched to a gene: 6. The CDR3 is 15 amino acids. Germline V gene lookup returns CDR1 KGHDR and CDR2 SFDVKD. The CDR3 here is CATSDSATSGYEQFF. The CDR3 bases are TGTGCCACCAGTGATTCCGCGACTAGCGGCTATGAGCAGTTCTTC.

This chain uses TRBV15 with TRBJ2-1, with 10 bases fitting TRBD2. After removal of 5 bases from V and 6 bases from J, the junction contained 10 bases not matched to a gene. The CDR3 spans 16 residues. Germline V gene lookup returns CDR1 LNHNV and CDR2 YYDKDF (reference sequence). Here the CDR3 reads CATSGTSGDYSNEQFF. The CDR3 coding sequence is TGTGCCACCAGCGGTACTAGCGGGGATTATTCCAATGAGCAGTTCTTC.

The V gene is TRBV5-6, the J gene TRBJ2-7; 9 nucleotides align to TRBD2. The CDR3 covers 14 residues. In germline, CDR1 is SGHDT, CDR2 YYEEEE. With 0 bases clipped from V and 3 bases from J, the junction kept 1 base outside the gene matches. CDR3 region: CASSLGLADYEQYF. The CDR3 coding sequence is TGTGCCAGCAGCTTGGGACTAGCGGACTACGAGCAGTACTTC.

V gene TRBV9 combines with J gene TRBJ2-1; 9 bases agree with TRBD1. This CDR3 comprises 16 residues. The V and J ends lost 4 bases and 4 bases, in that order; junction bases with no gene match: 9. Per the germline V gene, CDR1 is SGDLS and CDR2 is YYNGEE. The CDR3 protein is CASSKGTGKYYNEQFF. For the CDR3, the DNA is TGTGCCAGCAGCAAGGGGACAGGGAAATATTACAATGAGCAGTTCTTC.

Here the CDR3 reads CASSYPSGRVGTGELFF. The CDR3 DNA follows: TGTGCCAGCAGTTACCCGAGCGGGAGGGTAGGCACCGGGGAGCTGTTTTTT. The chain recombines TRBV6-2 or TRBV6-3 with TRBJ2-2; 10 bases line up with TRBD2. V gave up 2 bases and J gave up 4 bases; unmatched junction bases: 7. CDR3 length: 17 residues. Germline lookup yields CDR1 MNHEY and CDR2 SVGEGT.

The chain employs TRBV3-1 (or the pseudogene TRBV3-2) and TRBJ1-5; D unresolved. V dropped 4 bases and J dropped 5 bases, with 12 bases sitting between them. The CDR3 loop spans 14 amino acids. The germline gives CDR1 LGHDT, CDR2 YNNKEL (reference sequence). The CDR3 DNA follows: TGTGCCAGCAGCCCAATTTCCAGGTATCAGCCCCAGCATTTT. It translates to CASSPISRYQPQHF.

The chain combines TRBV29-1 with TRBJ2-5; D unresolved. V was cut by 2 bases and J by 2 bases, with 9 bases left in between. CDR1 is SQVTM and CDR2 is ANQGSEA in the germline V gene. The CDR3 extends over 13 amino acids. As DNA, the CDR3 is TGCAGCGTTGAACCCGGTAGTCAAGAGACCCAGTACTTC. Translation: CSVEPGSQETQYF.

In DNA form, the CDR3 reads TGTGCCAGTAGGATTCGAGGAGGATCCTATGGCTACACCTTC. Translating gives CASRIRGGSYGYTF. This chain joins TRBV19 and TRBJ1-2, with D unclear. V was clipped by 6 bases and J by 4 bases, with 15 bases between them. The CDR3 runs to 14 residues. The germline CDR1 and CDR2 sequences are LNHDA and SQIVND (reference sequence).

The chain joins TRBV9 to TRBJ2-6; 13 positions match TRBD2. The CDR3 runs to 20 residues. The V segment lost 2 bases and the J segment 0 bases; nucleotides outside the gene matches: 8. Germline V gene sequence: CDR1 SGDLS, CDR2 YYNGEE. The CDR3: CASSVGLAGFRSSGANVLTF. Written as DNA, the CDR3 is TGTGCCAGCAGCGTGGGACTAGCGGGATTCAGAAGCTCTGGGGCCAACGTCCTGACTTTC.

A single count supports this clone. This chain connects TRBV5-5 to TRBJ1-4; D is uncertain. Per the germline V gene, CDR1 is SGHKS and CDR2 is YYEKEE (reference sequence). This CDR3 spans 15 amino acids. With 0 bases removed from V and 7 bases from J, the gap between germline ends came to 13 bases. In nucleotides, the CDR3 is TGTGCCAGCAGCTTGGGGCCTAACTTGGGTGAAAAACTGTTTTTT. Protein: CASSLGPNLGEKLFF.

This clone has a single count. The chain joins TRBV6-4 to TRBJ1-5; TRBD1 is a possible D gene (5 bases). The length of the CDR3 is 13 residues. V was pared by 3 bases and J by 7 bases, with 10 bases between. Germline assignment: CDR1 MRHNA and CDR2 SNTAGT. The CDR3 nucleotides read TGTGCCAGCAGTGAAGGGGTGGGCCAGCCCCAGCATTTT. Encoded protein: CASSEGVGQPQHF.

This clone has just a few counts. V is TRBV18 and J is TRBJ2-7; possibly TRBD1 for D (5 bases). The V end was cut by 1 base, the J end by 5 bases, with 9 bases between. CDR1 is KGHSH, CDR2 LQKENI, per germline. This CDR3 region has 13 residues. CDR3 sequence reads: CASSPLIRDEQYF. The CDR3 bases are TGTGCCAGCTCACCACTGATCAGGGACGAGCAGTACTTC.

The chain carries TRBV7-3 and TRBJ1-5, with D tentatively TRBD1 (5 bases). V gave up 7 bases and J gave up 5 bases, with 18 bases separating them. Germline V gene sequence: CDR1 SGHTA, CDR2 FQGTGA. This CDR3 contains 15 residues. CDR3 bases: TGTGCCAGCACCGGGGGGGTACATAATCATCAGCCCCAGCATTTT. Amino acids: CASTGGVHNHQPQHF.

The CDR3 spells CASSLGPYNEQFF. The CDR3 DNA follows: TGTGCCAGCAGCCTGGGCCCCTACAATGAGCAGTTCTTC. V usage is TRBV6-4 and J usage is TRBJ2-1; D is undetermined. The germline V and J ends were trimmed by 6 bases and 2 bases, with 8 bases remaining between them. The CDR3 loop spans 13 amino acids. CDR1 and CDR2 from the germline V gene are MRHNA and SNTAGT.

This sequence joins TRBV6-1 and TRBJ1-6; possible D gene TRBD1, 6 bases. The CDR3 length is 16 residues. Per germline, CDR1 MNHNS and CDR2 SASEGT. The germline V and J ends were trimmed by 1 base and 9 bases, with 16 bases remaining between them. CDR3 loop: CASSEVVPRGGSPLHF. CDR3 DNA sequence: TGTGCCAGCAGTGAAGTGGTCCCCAGGGGTGGTTCACCCCTCCACTTT.

The chain is built from TRBV5-7 and TRBJ1-6; no clear D. TRBV5-7 is an ORF, and what it does is uncertain. The CDR3 loop spans 11 amino acids. The germline V and J ends were trimmed by 4 bases and 6 bases, with 2 bases remaining between them. The CDR3 DNA follows: TGTGCCAGCAGCAGTAATTCACCCCTCCACTTT. This gives the protein CASSSNSPLHF.

The chain carries TRBV7-2 and TRBJ2-3; D is perhaps TRBD2 (6 bases). V was cut by 5 bases and J by 1 base, with 16 bases left in between. Germline assignment: CDR1 SGHTA and CDR2 FQGNSA. The CDR3 consists of 16 residues. The DNA for the CDR3 is TGTGCCAGCAGCCCAAGGCTAGCGAGGGGCACAGATACGCAGTATTTT. Encoded protein: CASSPRLARGTDTQYF.

The chain recombines TRBV5-1 with TRBJ2-3, with D possibly matching TRBD2 (5 bases). The CDR3 is 15 residues long. Germline-derived CDR1 and CDR2 are SGHRS and YFSETQ. V shed 0 bases and J shed 1 base, with 9 bases lying between them. DNA of the CDR3: TGCGCCAGCAGCTTGGGAAGGACTGGCACAGATACGCAGTATTTT. It specifies CASSLGRTGTDTQYF.

The J gene is TRBJ2-2, the V gene TRBV10-1, with 9 bases identical to TRBD1. Germline-derived CDR1 and CDR2 are WNHNN and SYGVQD (reference sequence). CDR3 length equals 18 residues. Trimming at V came to 3 bases and at J to 1 base, leaving 9 bases not matched to a gene. This CDR3 is CASSDQPQGAWNTGELFF. In DNA form, the CDR3 reads TGCGCCAGCAGTGACCAACCACAGGGGGCATGGAACACCGGGGAGCTGTTTTTT.

The chain is built from TRBV7-2 and TRBJ2-2; D remains unclear. Trimming shortened V by 5 bases and J by 6 bases, and 10 bases separated the two germline ends. Germline loops: CDR1 SGHTA, CDR2 FQGNSA. The CDR3 runs 13 residues. CDR3 DNA: TGTGCCAGCAGCCCCCCGGGTGCCGGGGAGCTGTTTTTT. Its protein is CASSPPGAGELFF.

This chain connects TRBV2 to TRBJ2-2; D gene unclear. Germline V gene sequence: CDR1 SNHLY, CDR2 FYNNEI. The CDR3 spans 16 residues. V shed 6 bases and J shed 0 bases, with 14 bases lying between them. CDR3 amino acids: CASRNLADPNTGELFF. CDR3 sequence (DNA): TGTGCCAGCAGAAACCTGGCAGACCCGAACACCGGGGAGCTGTTTTTT.